This TCR beta chain was recorded in a study of cytomegalovirus exposure and HLA in healthy donors. For the study at large: An earlier analysis found fewer than 140 million unique TCR beta sequences from about 190 million T cells. There were 350 to 400 genotyped donors. Of these, roughly 80% fell in the genetic ancestry cluster associated with self-reported Caucasian donors.

General observations from the study: In presence/absence analyses, roughly uniform sequencing depth across donors was assumed. The dataset shows that most TCR sequences were rare, while some public TCRs occurred in many donors.

The CDR3 runs 15 residues. With 3 bases removed from V and 2 bases from J, the gap between germline ends came to 13 bases. Germline CDR1 is MNHNS and CDR2 is SASEGT. Primers for the PCR totalled 60 Vbeta and 13 Jbeta. The assay was immunoSEQ multiplex PCR, and TCRdb's table has in-frame clones only and misses some. This sample has 100,000 to 150,000 clones, with 70% to 80% found just once. Comment on this clone: As yet, its antigen is unknown.

This receptor was identified in a man younger than 40 in good health and CMV-seronegative. This sequence joins TRBV6-1 and TRBJ1-2; D possibly corresponds to TRBD1 (6 bases). Input material: PBMCs. CDR3 nucleotides: TGTGCCAGCAGTGACCTTCGGACAGCCAACTATGGCTACACCTTC. Its protein is CASSDLRTANYGYTF.